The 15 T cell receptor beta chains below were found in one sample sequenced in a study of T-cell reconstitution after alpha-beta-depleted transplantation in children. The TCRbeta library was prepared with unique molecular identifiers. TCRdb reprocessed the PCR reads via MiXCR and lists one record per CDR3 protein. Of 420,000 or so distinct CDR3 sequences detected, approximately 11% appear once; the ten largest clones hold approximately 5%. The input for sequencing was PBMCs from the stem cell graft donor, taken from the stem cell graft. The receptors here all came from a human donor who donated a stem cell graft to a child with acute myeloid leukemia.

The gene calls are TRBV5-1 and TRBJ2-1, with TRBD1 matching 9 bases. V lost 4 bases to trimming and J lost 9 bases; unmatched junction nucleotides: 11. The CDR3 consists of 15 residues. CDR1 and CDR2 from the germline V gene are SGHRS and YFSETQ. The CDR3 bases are TGCGCCAGCAGCGAGGGACAGGGATCATCTGGTGAGCAGTTCTTC. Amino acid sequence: CASSEGQGSSGEQFF.

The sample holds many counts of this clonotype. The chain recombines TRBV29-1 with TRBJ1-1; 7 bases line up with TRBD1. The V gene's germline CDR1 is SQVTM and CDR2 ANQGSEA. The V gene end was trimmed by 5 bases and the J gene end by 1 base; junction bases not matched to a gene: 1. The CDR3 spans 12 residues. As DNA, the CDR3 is TGCAGCGTTCGACAGGGGAACACTGAAGCTTTCTTT. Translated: CSVRQGNTEAFF.

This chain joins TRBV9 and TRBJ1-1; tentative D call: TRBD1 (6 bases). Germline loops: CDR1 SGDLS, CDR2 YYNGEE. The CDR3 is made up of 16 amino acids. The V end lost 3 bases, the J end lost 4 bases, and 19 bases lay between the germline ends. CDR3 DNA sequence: TGTGCCAGCAGCGGGGGGGCGGTCTCTTATGCCACTGAAGCTTTCTTT. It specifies CASSGGAVSYATEAFF.

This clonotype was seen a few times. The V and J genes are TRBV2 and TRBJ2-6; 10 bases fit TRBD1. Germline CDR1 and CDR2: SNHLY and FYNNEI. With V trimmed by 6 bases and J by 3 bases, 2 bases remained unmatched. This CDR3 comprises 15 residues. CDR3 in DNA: TGTGCCAGCAGGACAGGGGGCTTTGGGGCCAACGTCCTGACTTTC. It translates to CASRTGGFGANVLTF.

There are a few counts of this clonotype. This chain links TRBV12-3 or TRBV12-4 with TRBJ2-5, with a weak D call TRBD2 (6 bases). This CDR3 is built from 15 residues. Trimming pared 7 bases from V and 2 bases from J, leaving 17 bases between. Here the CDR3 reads CASTMNSGEQETQYF. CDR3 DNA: TGTGCCAGCACCATGAATAGCGGAGAACAAGAGACCCAGTACTTC.

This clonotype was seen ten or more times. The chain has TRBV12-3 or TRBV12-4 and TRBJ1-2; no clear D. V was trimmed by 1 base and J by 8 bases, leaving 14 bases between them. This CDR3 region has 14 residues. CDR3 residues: CASSLGGINRGYTF. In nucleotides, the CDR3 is TGTGCCAGCAGTTTAGGAGGGATTAATCGCGGCTACACCTTC.

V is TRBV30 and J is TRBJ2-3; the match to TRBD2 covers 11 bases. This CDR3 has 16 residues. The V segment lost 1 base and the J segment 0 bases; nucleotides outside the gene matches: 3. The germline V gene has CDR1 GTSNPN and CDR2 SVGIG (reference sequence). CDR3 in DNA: TGTGCCTGGAGTGAGGGACTAGCGGTTAGCACAGATACGCAGTATTTT. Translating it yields CAWSEGLAVSTDTQYF.

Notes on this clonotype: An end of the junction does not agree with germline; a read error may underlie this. The CDR3: CASSWGGNIGELFF. The CDR3 DNA sequence: TGTGCCAGCAGTTGGGGGGGGAACATCGGGGAGCTGTTTTTT. This chain connects TRBV27 to TRBJ2-2, with 7 bases lining up with TRBD2. The CDR3 runs 14 residues. Germline lookup yields CDR1 MNHEY and CDR2 SMNVEV (reference sequence).

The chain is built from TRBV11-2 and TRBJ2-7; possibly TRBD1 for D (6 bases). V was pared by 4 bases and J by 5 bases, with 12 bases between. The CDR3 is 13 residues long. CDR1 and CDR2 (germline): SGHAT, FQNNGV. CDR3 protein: CASSSYREHEQYV. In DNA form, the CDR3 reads TGTGCCAGCAGCTCCTACAGGGAACACGAGCAGTACGTC.

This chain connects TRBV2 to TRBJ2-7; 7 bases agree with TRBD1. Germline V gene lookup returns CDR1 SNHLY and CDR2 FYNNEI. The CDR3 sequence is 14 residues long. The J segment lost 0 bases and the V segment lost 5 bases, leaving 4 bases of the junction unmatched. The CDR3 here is CASSKGQSSYEQYV. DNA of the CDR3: TGTGCCAGCAGTAAGGGACAGAGCTCCTACGAGCAGTACGTC.

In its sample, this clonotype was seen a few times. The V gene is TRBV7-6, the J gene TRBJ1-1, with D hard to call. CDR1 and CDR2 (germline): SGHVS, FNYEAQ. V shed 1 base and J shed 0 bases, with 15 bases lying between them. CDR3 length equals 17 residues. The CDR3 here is CASSLVSSGSMNTEAFF. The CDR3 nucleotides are TGTGCCAGCAGCTTAGTTAGTAGTGGCAGTATGAACACTGAAGCTTTCTTT.

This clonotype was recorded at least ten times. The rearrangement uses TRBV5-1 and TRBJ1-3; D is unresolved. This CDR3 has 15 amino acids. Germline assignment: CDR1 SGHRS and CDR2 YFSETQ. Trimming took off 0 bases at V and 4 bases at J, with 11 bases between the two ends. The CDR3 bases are TGCGCCAGCAGCTTGGATTCCGGGTCAGGAAACACCATATATTTT. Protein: CASSLDSGSGNTIYF.

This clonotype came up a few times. The CDR3 DNA reads as TGTGCCAGCAGCATGAGGGGGAATCAGCCCCAGCATTTT. This translates into CASSMRGNQPQHF. The chain employs TRBV5-6 and TRBJ1-5; maybe TRBD1 (6 bases). Germline V gene lookup returns CDR1 SGHDT and CDR2 YYEEEE. CDR3 size: 13 residues. Trimming pared 4 bases from V and 4 bases from J, leaving 9 bases between.

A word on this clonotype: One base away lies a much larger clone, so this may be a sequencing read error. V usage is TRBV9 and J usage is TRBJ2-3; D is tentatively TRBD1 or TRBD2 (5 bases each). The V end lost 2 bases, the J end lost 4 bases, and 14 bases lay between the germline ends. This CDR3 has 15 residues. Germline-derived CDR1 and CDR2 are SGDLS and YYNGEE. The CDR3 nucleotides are TGTGCCAGCAGCGTTTCGGGGCACATCCCAGATACGCAGTATTTT. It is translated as CASSVSGHIPDTQYF. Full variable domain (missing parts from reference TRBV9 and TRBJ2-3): DSGVTQTPKHLITATGQRVTLRCSPRSGDLSVYWYQQSLDQGLQFLIQYYNGEERAKGNILERFSAQQFPDLHSELNLSSLELGDSALYFCASSVSGHIPDTQYFGPGTRLTVL.

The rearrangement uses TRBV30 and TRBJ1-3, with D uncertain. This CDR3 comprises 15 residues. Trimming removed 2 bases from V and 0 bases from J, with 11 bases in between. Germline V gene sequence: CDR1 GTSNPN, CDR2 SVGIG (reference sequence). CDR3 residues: CAWSRGGSSGNTIYF. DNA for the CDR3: TGTGCCTGGAGTAGAGGCGGCAGCTCTGGAAACACCATATATTTT.